One sample yielded the 20 T cell receptor beta chains listed below, sequenced in a study of response to subunit inactivated influenza vaccine. TCRdb re-analysed the RT-PCR reads in MiXCR, keeping a single row per CDR3 protein. The sample has hundreds of thousands of distinct CDR3 sequences; 12% are singletons. Sequencing was performed on PBMCs from blood, taken on the day of vaccination. These receptors originate from a man aged 45-65 years who received an inactivated influenza vaccine.

V is TRBV4-3 and J is TRBJ2-3; 10 bases fit TRBD2. Germline values: CDR1 LGHNA, CDR2 YSLEER. The CDR3 is made up of 17 amino acids. Germline trimming cut 0 bases from V and 7 bases from J; bases unmatched to any gene: 10. The CDR3 loop reads CASSQDRASGRSNTQYF. CDR3 coding DNA: TGCGCCAGCAGCCAAGATAGGGCTAGCGGGAGATCAAATACGCAGTATTTT.

The rearrangement links TRBV19 to TRBJ2-7; perhaps TRBD2 as D (6 bases). V was pared by 3 bases and J by 3 bases, with 12 bases between. The CDR3 length is 14 residues. Germline values: CDR1 LNHDA, CDR2 SQIVND (reference sequence). In nucleotides, the CDR3 is TGTGCCAGTAGTATGAGCGGGCCCCTCTACGAGCAGTACTTC. Translation gives CASSMSGPLYEQYF.

This clonotype has only a few counts. The rearrangement joins TRBV5-1 to TRBJ2-3, with 10 bases aligning to TRBD2. CDR1 is SGHRS, CDR2 YFSETQ, per germline. CDR3 length equals 17 residues. With V trimmed by 2 bases and J by 6 bases, 12 bases remained unmatched. The CDR3 reads CASSLSPAGGPSDTQYF. CDR3 bases: TGCGCCAGCAGCTTAAGCCCAGCGGGGGGGCCGTCCGATACGCAGTATTTT.

The rearrangement joins TRBV20-1 to TRBJ2-7; 10 bases map to TRBD1. Germline CDR1 reads DFQATT; CDR2 reads SNEGSKA (reference sequence). Trimming cost V 4 bases and J 4 bases; bases outside gene matches: 13. This CDR3 spans 16 amino acids. Written as DNA, the CDR3 is TGCAGTGCTATTGAGGGGACAGGGGTCAATTGGTACGAGCAGTACTTC. This codes for CSAIEGTGVNWYEQYF.

This sequence joins TRBV14 and TRBJ2-1; 10 nucleotides agree with TRBD2. The CDR3 extends over 17 amino acids. The V gene's germline CDR1 is SGHDN and CDR2 FVKESK. Losses at the gene ends were 4 bases for V and 8 bases for J; bases not matched to a gene: 14. CDR3 nucleotide sequence: TGTGCCAGCAGCCGCCTACCCTTTCTAGCGGGGGAGGATGAGCAGTTCTTC. It yields the protein CASSRLPFLAGEDEQFF.

This clonotype was picked up many times. The chain has TRBV29-1 and TRBJ2-4; 7 nucleotides align to TRBD2. V lost 7 bases and J lost 6; bases outside the gene matches: 12. This CDR3 has 14 amino acids. Germline loops: CDR1 SQVTM, CDR2 ANQGSEA. The CDR3 here is CSASGGTTRNIQYF. CDR3 sequence (DNA): TGCAGCGCCTCAGGCGGGACTACCAGAAACATTCAGTACTTC.

This clonotype was counted a few times. The CDR3 is CAWSQLAGGNAEQFF. Here the CDR3 DNA reads TGTGCCTGGAGCCAACTAGCGGGGGGTAACGCTGAGCAGTTCTTC. The rearrangement uses TRBV30 and TRBJ2-1, with 12 bases identical to TRBD2. There are 15 residues in the CDR3. In germline, CDR1 is GTSNPN, CDR2 SVGIG (reference sequence). Trimming cost V 3 bases and J 9 bases; bases outside gene matches: 9.

CDR3 amino acids: CSASGPSGVGKPNEQFF. The CDR3 coding sequence is TGCAGTGCTAGTGGTCCTAGCGGGGTCGGGAAGCCCAATGAGCAGTTCTTC. This chain joins TRBV20-1 and TRBJ2-1; TRBD2 agrees at 9 bases. CDR3 length equals 17 residues. The germline gives CDR1 DFQATT, CDR2 SNEGSKA (reference sequence). Trimming took 3 bases from V and 6 from J; bases not matched to a gene: 15.

In the case of this clonotype: Its ends do not fully match the called genes, so a read error is possible. The chain joins TRBV4-1 to TRBJ2-3; TRBD1 is a possible D gene (6 bases). The germline gives CDR1 MGHRA, CDR2 YSYEKL. The CDR3 contains 15 residues. DNA for the CDR3: TGCGCCAGCAGCCAAGAATCGGGGTGGGGGCTGACAAACCATTTT. Protein product: CASSQESGWGLTNHF.

This sequence joins TRBV7-9 and TRBJ2-3; 8 bases map to TRBD2. The CDR3 contains 16 residues. Losses at the gene ends were 1 base for V and 4 bases for J; bases not matched to a gene: 7. Germline-derived CDR1 and CDR2 are SEHNR and FQNEAQ (reference sequence). CDR3 residues: CASSLGVTSVSDTQYF. CDR3 nucleotides: TGTGCCAGCAGCTTAGGGGTGACTAGCGTCTCAGATACGCAGTATTTT. Using reference TRBV7-9 and TRBJ2-3 for the parts outside the CDR3, the full variable domain is DTGVSQNPRHKITKRGQNVTFRCDPISEHNRLYWYRQTLGQGPEFLTYFQNEAQLEKSRLLSDRFSAERPKGSFSTLEIQRTEQGDSAMYLCASSLGVTSVSDTQYFGPGTRLTVL.

This clonotype was seen a handful of times. The V call is TRBV12-3 or TRBV12-4, the J call TRBJ2-5; D remains unclear. The V gene lost 6 bases and the J gene lost 1 base, with 18 bases spanning the gap. The CDR3 has 16 residues. CDR3: CASSPPGPRIQETQYF. Here the CDR3 DNA reads TGTGCCAGCAGCCCCCCAGGTCCCAGGATCCAAGAGACCCAGTACTTC.

This clonotype has a count of ten or more. The gene calls are TRBV2 and TRBJ1-3; D unresolved. Germline lookup yields CDR1 SNHLY and CDR2 FYNNEI. CDR3 size: 13 residues. V lost 8 bases to trimming and J lost 0 bases, with 8 bases between them. The DNA of the CDR3 is TGTGCCAGCCGGATCAGCTCTGGAAACACCATATATTTT. Amino acids: CASRISSGNTIYF.

The chain links TRBV5-1 to TRBJ2-5; 7 nucleotides agree with TRBD1. After removal of 4 bases from V and 2 bases from J, the junction contained 5 bases not matched to a gene. Per the germline V gene, CDR1 is SGHRS and CDR2 is YFSETQ. CDR3 length: 14 residues. The CDR3 DNA reads as TGCGCCAGCAGCATGGGACAGAAGCAAGAGACCCAGTACTTC. This sequence encodes CASSMGQKQETQYF.

This clonotype was seen more than once but under ten times. The chain recombines TRBV6-2 or TRBV6-3 with TRBJ2-7, with D hard to call. V was clipped by 2 bases and J by 5 bases, with 7 bases between them. Germline values: CDR1 MNHEY, CDR2 SVGEGT. CDR3 length: 12 amino acids. This CDR3 reads CASSYHGDEQYF. The CDR3 DNA sequence: TGTGCCAGCAGTTACCACGGTGACGAGCAGTACTTC.

Only a few counts were recorded for this clonotype. V and J are TRBV12-3 or TRBV12-4 and TRBJ2-3; 9 nucleotides align to TRBD1. V trimming: 6 bases; J trimming: 2 bases; junction bases outside the gene matches: 6. This CDR3 has 15 amino acids. CDR3 region: CASRKDRGITDTQYF. The CDR3, as DNA: TGTGCCAGCAGGAAGGACAGGGGAATCACAGATACGCAGTATTTT.

A few counts support this clonotype. The rearrangement links TRBV5-1 to TRBJ1-1, with a possible D match to TRBD1 (6 bases). Trimming cost V 5 bases and J 7 bases, with 15 bases left between them. The CDR3 runs 13 residues. Germline CDR1 SGHRS, CDR2 YFSETQ. The CDR3 nucleotides read TGCGCCAGCAGACTCGCCGACAGGTTTGAAGCTTTCTTT. Protein: CASRLADRFEAFF.

This clonotype was picked up a small number of times. This chain uses TRBV12-3 or TRBV12-4 with TRBJ2-1, with D perhaps TRBD1 or TRBD2 (5 bases each). Trimming took off 7 bases at V and 0 bases at J, with 13 bases between the two ends. CDR3 length equals 15 residues. This chain's CDR3 is CASTPGAYSYNEQFF. The DNA for the CDR3 is TGTGCCAGCACCCCCGGGGCCTACTCCTACAATGAGCAGTTCTTC.

This rearrangement joins TRBV10-3 to TRBJ2-1; possible D gene TRBD2, 6 bases. The length of the CDR3 is 14 residues. Trimming removed 8 bases at V and 9 bases at J, with 20 bases between. Germline V gene data show CDR1 as ENHRY and CDR2 as SYGVKD. CDR3 DNA sequence: TGTGCCATCGGAAGACTAGTTCCTCCCGGTGAGCAGTTCTTC. This translates into CAIGRLVPPGEQFF.

The rearrangement uses TRBV7-2 and TRBJ1-1; D remains unclear. Per the germline V gene, CDR1 is SGHTA and CDR2 is FQGNSA. CDR3 length: 15 amino acids. V lost 0 bases to trimming and J lost 0 bases, with 8 bases between them. This CDR3 is CASSLAGNMNTEAFF. Here the CDR3 DNA reads TGTGCCAGCAGCTTAGCGGGGAACATGAACACTGAAGCTTTCTTT. Variable domain in full (rest from reference TRBV7-2 and TRBJ1-1): GAGVSQSPSNKVTEKGKDVELRCDPISGHTALYWYRQSLGQGLEFLIYFQGNSAPDKSGLPSDRFSAERTGGSVSTLTIQRTQQEDSAVYLCASSLAGNMNTEAFFGQGTRLTVV.

This clonotype was seen a few times. The chain couples TRBV20-1 to TRBJ2-2; D not resolved. The CDR3 loop spans 13 amino acids. From germline, CDR1 is DFQATT and CDR2 SNEGSKA (reference sequence). The V gene lost 7 bases and the J gene lost 0 bases, with 9 bases spanning the gap. CDR3 nucleotide sequence: TGCAGTGTCAGCAGACCGAACACCGGGGAGCTGTTTTTT. Translation gives CSVSRPNTGELFF.